The following is a T cell receptor (beta chain) sequence with its context. Its matching antigen is unknown. This specimen comes from a study of cytomegalovirus exposure and HLA in healthy donors. Study-level results: There were 160 or so TCR beta chains listed as cytomegalovirus-associated.

The PCR had 60 Vbeta and 13 Jbeta primers. Assay used: immunoSEQ multiplex PCR; TCRdb lists only in-frame clones, some missing. Of 120,000 or so clones detected, 60% to 80% appear once; the ten largest clones hold around 3.3%. Input material: PBMCs. The receptor was derived from a woman aged 45-59 years in good health and CMV-seronegative.

The CDR3: CAWGPGLNQPQHF. Written as DNA, the CDR3 is TGTGCCTGGGGTCCGGGACTTAATCAGCCCCAGCATTTT. V is TRBV30 and J is TRBJ1-5, with D perhaps matching TRBD1 (5 bases). Germline assignment: CDR1 GTSNPN and CDR2 SVGIG (reference sequence). This CDR3 region has 13 residues. V was trimmed by 5 bases and J by 4 bases, leaving 12 bases between them. The variable domain in full, with the rest retrieved from reference TRBV30 and TRBJ1-5, is SQTIHQWPATLVQPVGSPLSLECTVEGTSNPNLYWYRQAAGRGLQLLFYSVGIGQISSEVPQNLSASRPQDRQFILSSKKLLLSDSGFYLCAWGPGLNQPQHFGDGTRLSIL.